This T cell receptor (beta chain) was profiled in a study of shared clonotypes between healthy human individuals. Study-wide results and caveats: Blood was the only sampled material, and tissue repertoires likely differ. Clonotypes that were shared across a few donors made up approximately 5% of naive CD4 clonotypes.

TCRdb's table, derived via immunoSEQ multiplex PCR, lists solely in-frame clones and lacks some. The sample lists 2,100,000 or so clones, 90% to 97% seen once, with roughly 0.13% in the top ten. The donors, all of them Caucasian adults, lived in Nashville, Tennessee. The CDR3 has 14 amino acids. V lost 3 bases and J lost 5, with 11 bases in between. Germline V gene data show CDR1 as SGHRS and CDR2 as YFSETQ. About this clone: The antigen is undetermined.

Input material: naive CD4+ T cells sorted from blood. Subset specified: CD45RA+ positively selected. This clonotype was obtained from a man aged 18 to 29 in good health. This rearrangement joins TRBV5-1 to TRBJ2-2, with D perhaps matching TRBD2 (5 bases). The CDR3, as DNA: TGCGCCAGCAGCTCCGGGGAACCAACCGGGGAGCTGTTTTTT. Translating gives CASSSGEPTGELFF.